This T cell receptor (beta chain) comes out of a study of OX40 agonist ivuxolimab in advanced cancers. Study-level information: Patients received ivuxolimab, an intravenous treatment, every 2 weeks at 0.01 to 10 mg/kg. Whole-study findings and limits: The expanded peripheral T cells' antigen specificity was not determined. There were, on average, more expanded clones in CD8+ T cells than in CD4+.

Trimming took 4 bases from V and 6 from J; bases not matched to a gene: 8. The germline V gene has CDR1 LGHNA and CDR2 YSLEER. The CDR3 consists of 15 residues. On this clone itself: Its antigen is as yet unknown.

The method was immunoSEQ multiplex PCR; TCRdb's version includes in-frame clones alone and lacks a portion of them. The sample holds roughly 53,000 clones; roughly 83% are singletons and the top ten take around an eighth. This clonotype was obtained from an adult with an advanced solid tumor such as melanoma, head and neck, liver or kidney cancer. The source material was CD4+ or CD8+ T cells sorted from blood, sampled in a trial of the OX40 agonist ivuxolimab. The chain employs TRBV4-3 and TRBJ1-4, with 7 bases that match TRBD1. CDR3 DNA: TGCGCCAGCAGCCTAGTGGACAGGTGGGATGAAAAACTGTTTTTT. Residues: CASSLVDRWDEKLFF.